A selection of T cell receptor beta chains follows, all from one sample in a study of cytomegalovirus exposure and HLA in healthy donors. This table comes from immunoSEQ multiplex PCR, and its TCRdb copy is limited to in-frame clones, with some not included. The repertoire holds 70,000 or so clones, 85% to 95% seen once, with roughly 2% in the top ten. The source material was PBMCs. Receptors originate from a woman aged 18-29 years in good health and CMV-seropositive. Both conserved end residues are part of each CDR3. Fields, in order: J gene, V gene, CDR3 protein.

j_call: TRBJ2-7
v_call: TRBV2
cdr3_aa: CASKKEGALGEQYF

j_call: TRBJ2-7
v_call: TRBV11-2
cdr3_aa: CASSLASGRYEQYF

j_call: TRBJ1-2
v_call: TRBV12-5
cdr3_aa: CASGLARIYGYTF

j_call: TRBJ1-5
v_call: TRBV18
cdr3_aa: CASSPAGSNQPQHF

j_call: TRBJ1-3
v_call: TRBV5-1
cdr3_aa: CASSLGSSGNTIYF

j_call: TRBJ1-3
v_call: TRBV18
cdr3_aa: CASSPPDSTGNTIYF

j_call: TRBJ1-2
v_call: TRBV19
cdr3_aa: CASTDRGTYTYGYTF

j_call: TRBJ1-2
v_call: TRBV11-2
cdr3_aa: CASSPDRDAGYTF

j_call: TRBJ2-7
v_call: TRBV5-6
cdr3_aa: CASSVRVYEQYF

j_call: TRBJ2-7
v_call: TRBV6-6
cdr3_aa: CASRVNRGSYEQYF

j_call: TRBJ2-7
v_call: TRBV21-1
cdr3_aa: CASSKDVIRDYLAGEQYF

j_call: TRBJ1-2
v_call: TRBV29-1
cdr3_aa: CSARGGYGYTF

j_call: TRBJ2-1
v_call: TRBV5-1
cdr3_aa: CASSFGQGAYEQFF

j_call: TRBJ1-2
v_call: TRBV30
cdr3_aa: CAWSVARGYTF